This is a list of T cell receptor beta chains from one sample in a study of T cell clonotyping in hematopoietic cell transplantation. The table came from immunoSEQ multiplex PCR; TCRdb's copy has only in-frame clones and leaves some out. The table shows 5,500 to 9,000 clones, with around nine tenths occurring only once. This sample comprised PBMCs, obtained 100 days after allogeneic stem cell transplant. These receptors were obtained from a male patient in his 50s who had an allogeneic stem cell transplant from a related donor, so the T cells may come from the graft donor. Some clones in this sample may be carry-over from other donors' samples. The CDR3 runs from the conserved cysteine through the conserved F or W.

TRBJ1-1 | TRBV28 | CASLIGNTEAFF
TRBJ1-2 | TRBV11-2 | CASSLNPDNYGYTF
TRBJ1-1 | TRBV7-2 | CASSPPPRNTEAFF
TRBJ2-1 | TRBV13 | CASSDLACMLGRQFF
TRBJ2-2 | TRBV7-3 | CASSLRAYGGGVGELFF
TRBJ1-5 | TRBV6-5 | CASIRQGDTPQHF
TRBJ2-7 | TRBV30 | CASTGANYEQYF
TRBJ1-2 | TRBV30 | CAWSVGRGGTYGYTF
TRBJ2-1 | TRBV27 | CASSLTNGFNEQFF
TRBJ1-2 | TRBV5-1 | CASSLTDDSYYGYTF
TRBJ2-2 | TRBV5-1 | CASSLGLAGVPNTGELFF
TRBJ1-4 | TRBV6-1 | CASWAGWNEKLFF
TRBJ1-6 | TRBV14 | CASSQGGQFNSYNSPLHF
TRBJ2-7 | TRBV6-1 | CASSLDSWEGGYF
TRBJ2-7 | TRBV5-1 | CASSLGLAGPPYEQYF
TRBJ2-2 | TRBV27 | CASSRPFGITGELFF
TRBJ2-2 | TRBV27 | CASGPAGGRAGELFF
TRBJ2-6 | TRBV7-2 | CASSLGGGLSGANVLTF
TRBJ1-1 | TRBV19 | CASSSGLGTGAFF
TRBJ2-7 | TRBV6-5 | CASSPPGLARQQYF
TRBJ1-5 | TRBV2 | CASSLRTGGNQPQHF
TRBJ1-1 | TRBV2 | CASSRNFPRNTEAFF